The rows below give T cell receptor beta chains drawn from one sample of a study of T-cell memory formation after mild COVID-19. TCRdb itself ran the 5' RACE reads through MiXCR, one entry per CDR3 protein. The sample lists around 250,000 distinct CDR3 sequences, 15% to 20% seen once, with 23% in the top ten. Sequenced material: PBMCs or a T cell subset sorted from them (not recorded which). These TCRs come from a man aged 18 to 29 who had mild COVID-19 (a few samples of this study predate the infection). Cell type and time point are not known. The CDR3 runs from the conserved cysteine through the conserved F or W. The D gene is left open where the match is weak. Clone sizes are given selectively: once, few, many, or a class where the clone is expanded.

j_call	v_call	clone_size	d_call	cdr3_aa	cdr3_nt
TRBJ2-6	TRBV24-1	many	.	CATSYSGANVLTF	TGTGCCACCAGTTACTCTGGGGCCAACGTCCTGACTTTC
TRBJ2-5	TRBV24-1	.	TRBD1	CATSDPGGSGETQYF	TGTGCCACCAGTGATCCAGGGGGCTCAGGAGAGACCCAGTACTTC
TRBJ1-2	TRBV21-1	.	.	CASSKQDSHRF	TGTGCCAGCAGCAAACAAGACAGCCACCGATTC
TRBJ1-1	TRBV7-2	.	TRBD1	CASSLVYGTGVSTEAFF	TGTGCCAGCAGCTTAGTATACGGGACAGGGGTCAGCACTGAAGCTTTCTTT
TRBJ1-6	TRBV20-1	.	TRBD1	CSARSRDSSYNSPLHF	TGCAGTGCTAGGTCCCGGGACAGCTCCTATAATTCACCCCTCCACTTT
TRBJ2-3	TRBV24-1	few	.	CATSHGGTGTDTQYF	TGTGCCACCTCCCACGGGGGGACAGGCACAGATACGCAGTATTTT
TRBJ2-5	TRBV27	few	.	CASSLTRGTTQYF	TGTGCCAGCAGTTTGACCCGCGGGACGACCCAGTACTTC
TRBJ2-5	TRBV7-6	.	.	CASSVGGGIETQYF	TGTGCCAGCAGCGTCGGGGGAGGAATAGAGACCCAGTACTTC
TRBJ2-1	TRBV20-1	.	.	CSARDRGGHNEQFF	TGCAGTGCTAGAGATCGTGGGGGTCACAATGAGCAGTTCTTC
TRBJ2-2	TRBV7-9	.	.	CASNLVGELFF	TGTGCCAGCAATTTGGTCGGGGAGCTGTTTTTT
TRBJ2-5	TRBV9	few	TRBD2	CASSVLAGDETQYF	TGTGCCAGCAGCGTTCTAGCGGGGGATGAGACCCAGTACTTC
TRBJ1-5	TRBV10-3	.	.	CAISPDREGQPQHF	TGTGCCATCAGCCCCGACCGGGAGGGTCAGCCCCAGCATTTT
TRBJ2-5	TRBV5-1	.	TRBD2	CASSPGLAGSGETQYF	TGCGCCAGCAGCCCTGGACTAGCGGGGTCAGGAGAGACCCAGTACTTC
TRBJ2-3	TRBV12-3/TRBV12-4	few	.	CASIKPPFSDTQYF	TGTGCCAGCATCAAACCCCCCTTTTCAGATACGCAGTATTTT
TRBJ2-7	TRBV20-1	.	.	CSAKGPYSSYEQYF	TGCAGTGCTAAGGGGCCTTACAGCTCCTACGAGCAGTACTTC
TRBJ2-4	TRBV7-2	few	.	CASSLPGVGIQYF	TGTGCCAGCAGCTTGCCAGGGGTTGGCATTCAGTACTTC
TRBJ2-5	TRBV10-3	.	TRBD2	CAIRTTSGGETQYF	TGTGCCATCCGAACGACTAGCGGAGGGGAGACCCAGTACTTC
TRBJ2-7	TRBV12-3/TRBV12-4	few	TRBD2	CASSLAAGRGGFEQYF	TGTGCCAGCAGTTTAGCTGCAGGACGCGGGGGGTTCGAGCAGTACTTC
TRBJ2-3	TRBV6-2/TRBV6-3	few	.	CASSGLRGNTQYF	TGTGCCAGCAGTGGACTCAGAGGCAATACGCAGTATTTT
TRBJ1-1	TRBV3-1	.	TRBD1	CASSPTTDRPNTEAFF	TGTGCCAGCAGCCCAACGACGGACAGGCCGAACACTGAAGCTTTCTTT
TRBJ2-2	TRBV5-1	.	.	CASSLGPERNTGELFF	TGCGCCAGCAGCTTGGGGCCTGAGCGGAACACCGGGGAGCTGTTTTTT
TRBJ2-5	TRBV5-1	.	TRBD2	CASSLGLAGTQETQYF	TGCGCCAGCAGCTTGGGACTAGCGGGGACCCAAGAGACCCAGTACTTC
TRBJ2-3	TRBV7-9	.	.	CASSLPSSGGNTQYF	TGTGCCAGCAGCCTCCCATCCAGTGGGGGGAACACGCAGTATTTT
TRBJ1-2	TRBV28	few	TRBD1	CASSRRDRVDYGYTF	TGTGCCAGCAGCAGACGGGACAGGGTCGACTATGGCTACACCTTC
TRBJ2-2	TRBV10-3	.	.	CAISESTQGYTGELFF	TGTGCCATCAGTGAGTCGACGCAGGGCTATACCGGGGAGCTGTTTTTT
TRBJ2-7	TRBV12-3/TRBV12-4	.	.	CASKMDSSYEQYF	TGTGCCAGCAAGATGGACTCGTCCTACGAGCAGTACTTC
TRBJ2-7	TRBV6-5	.	.	CASSYGGSDSYEQYF	TGTGCCAGCAGTTACGGTGGCAGCGACTCCTACGAGCAGTACTTC
TRBJ2-3	TRBV4-2	few	TRBD2	CASSLGYGAGGTDTQYF	TGTGCCAGCAGCCTAGGATATGGGGCGGGGGGGACAGATACGCAGTATTTT
TRBJ2-3	TRBV6-5	few	.	CAVLSPGTDTQYF	TGTGCCGTCCTCAGTCCGGGCACAGATACGCAGTATTTT
TRBJ2-1	TRBV6-5	.	.	CASSPLGGLDNEQFF	TGTGCCAGCAGTCCGCTCGGGGGTTTAGACAATGAGCAGTTCTTC
TRBJ2-1	TRBV4-2	many	.	CASSQVGALEQFF	TGTGCCAGCAGCCAAGTAGGGGCCCTTGAGCAGTTCTTC
TRBJ1-2	TRBV5-1	few	.	CASSLEGEGSYGYTF	TGCGCCAGCAGCTTGGAGGGCGAGGGCTCCTATGGCTACACCTTC
TRBJ2-2	TRBV6-5	few	.	CASSHDRPNTGELFF	TGTGCCAGCAGTCACGACAGGCCGAACACCGGGGAGCTGTTTTTT
TRBJ1-6	TRBV6-5	.	.	CASSYYSRVTKNSPLHF	TGTGCCAGCAGTTACTACTCTCGGGTTACTAAGAATTCACCCCTCCACTTT
TRBJ2-1	TRBV6-6	.	TRBD1	CASSGQGIEQFF	TGTGCCAGCAGTGGACAGGGGATAGAGCAGTTCTTC
TRBJ1-1	TRBV12-3/TRBV12-4	few	.	CASSHQGLEAFF	TGTGCCAGCAGTCACCAGGGCCTTGAAGCTTTCTTT
TRBJ2-1	TRBV6-5	.	TRBD2	CASSSSGGDYNEQFF	TGTGCCAGCAGCAGTAGCGGGGGAGACTACAATGAGCAGTTCTTC
TRBJ2-1	TRBV5-1	few	.	CASSSGVVAAYNEQFF	TGCGCCAGCAGCTCGGGGGTAGTCGCGGCCTACAATGAGCAGTTCTTC
TRBJ1-1	TRBV4-1	many	.	CASRSLTRNTEAFF	TGCGCCAGCAGGAGCCTCACACGCAACACTGAAGCTTTCTTT
TRBJ1-1	TRBV12-3/TRBV12-4	few	TRBD1	CASSLGQGGVTEAFF	TGTGCCAGCAGTTTGGGGCAAGGGGGCGTCACTGAAGCTTTCTTT
TRBJ1-2	TRBV6-5	.	TRBD1	CATQPGQGIGYTF	TGTGCCACTCAACCGGGACAGGGTATAGGCTACACCTTC
TRBJ1-2	TRBV7-2	few	.	CASSLAGRSGYTF	TGTGCCAGCAGCTTAGCAGGGAGGAGTGGCTACACCTTC
TRBJ2-3	TRBV7-3	many	TRBD2	CASSLPRTSGGVSNTQYF	TGTGCCAGCAGCTTACCCAGGACTAGCGGGGGGGTCTCAAATACGCAGTATTTT
TRBJ2-3	TRBV6-5	.	.	CASSHSFTDTQYF	TGTGCCAGCAGTCACTCCTTTACGGATACGCAGTATTTT
TRBJ2-2	TRBV24-1	.	.	CATSDLGSTGELFF	TGTGCCACCAGTGATTTAGGCAGCACCGGGGAGCTGTTTTTT
TRBJ2-3	TRBV12-3/TRBV12-4	few	TRBD2	CASSMGLAGELLEPITDTQYF	TGTGCCAGCAGTATGGGACTAGCGGGGGAGTTGCTAGAACCGATCACAGATACGCAGTATTTT
TRBJ2-3	TRBV20-1	many	TRBD2	CSARTLAGGTDTQYF	TGCAGTGCTAGAACGCTAGCGGGGGGGACAGATACGCAGTATTTT
TRBJ2-5	TRBV4-3	.	TRBD2	CASSQTGTSGQETQYF	TGCGCCAGCAGCCAAACCGGGACTAGCGGACAAGAGACCCAGTACTTC
TRBJ2-1	TRBV24-1	few	TRBD2	CATSDRAGPHNEQFF	TGTGCCACCAGTGATAGAGCGGGGCCCCACAATGAGCAGTTCTTC
TRBJ1-1	TRBV5-4	few	TRBD1	CASSSTDYRGLNTEAFF	TGTGCCAGCAGCTCAACCGACTACAGGGGGCTGAACACTGAAGCTTTCTTT
TRBJ2-3	TRBV25-1	.	.	CASTEGGGGVGATQYF	TGTGCCAGCACTGAAGGCGGCGGCGGGGTTGGTGCTACGCAGTATTTT
TRBJ1-5	TRBV30	.	TRBD1	CAWSVRAGGQPQHF	TGTGCCTGGAGTGTACGGGCAGGGGGTCAGCCCCAGCATTTT
TRBJ2-1	TRBV4-3	many	.	CASSQDRRGGNNEQFF	TGCGCCAGCAGCCAAGATCGGCGGGGCGGAAACAATGAGCAGTTCTTC
TRBJ1-4	TRBV27	.	TRBD1	CASSPRQGEIEKLFF	TGTGCCAGCAGTCCGAGACAGGGCGAGATTGAAAAACTGTTTTTT
TRBJ2-3	TRBV6-5	few	.	CASGDGDTQYF	TGTGCCAGTGGGGATGGAGATACGCAGTATTTT